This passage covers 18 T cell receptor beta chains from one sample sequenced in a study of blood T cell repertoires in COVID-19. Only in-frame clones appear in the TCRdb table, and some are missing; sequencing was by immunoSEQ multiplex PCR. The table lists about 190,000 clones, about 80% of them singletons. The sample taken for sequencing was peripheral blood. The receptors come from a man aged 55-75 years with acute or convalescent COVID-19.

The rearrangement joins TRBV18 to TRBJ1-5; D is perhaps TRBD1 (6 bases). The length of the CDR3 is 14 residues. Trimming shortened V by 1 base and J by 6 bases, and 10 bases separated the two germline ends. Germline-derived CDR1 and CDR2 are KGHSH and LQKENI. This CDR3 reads CASSPQGGIQPQHF. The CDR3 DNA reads TGTGCCAGCTCACCACAGGGGGGGATTCAGCCCCAGCATTTT.

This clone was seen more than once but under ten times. In DNA form, the CDR3 reads TGCGCCAGCAGTCGCTCCCAGGGTTCCGGGGAGCTGTTTTTT. Amino acids: CASSRSQGSGELFF. The chain recombines TRBV5-1 with TRBJ2-2, with D perhaps matching TRBD1 (5 bases). The germline V gene encodes CDR1 SGHRS and CDR2 YFSETQ. V was trimmed by 5 bases and J by 6 bases, leaving 14 bases between them. The CDR3 is 14 residues long. Combining the CDR3 with reference TRBV5-1 and TRBJ2-2 gives the whole variable domain KAGVTQTPRYLIKTRGQQVTLSCSPISGHRSVSWYQQTPGQGLQFLFEYFSETQRNKGNFPGRFSGRQFSNSRSEMNVSTLELGDSALYLCASSRSQGSGELFFGEGSRLTVL.

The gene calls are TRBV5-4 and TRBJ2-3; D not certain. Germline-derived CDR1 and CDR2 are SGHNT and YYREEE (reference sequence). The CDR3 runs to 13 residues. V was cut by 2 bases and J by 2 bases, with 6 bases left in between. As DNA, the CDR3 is TGTGCCAGCAGCTTTATCCCCACAGATACGCAGTATTTT. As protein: CASSFIPTDTQYF.

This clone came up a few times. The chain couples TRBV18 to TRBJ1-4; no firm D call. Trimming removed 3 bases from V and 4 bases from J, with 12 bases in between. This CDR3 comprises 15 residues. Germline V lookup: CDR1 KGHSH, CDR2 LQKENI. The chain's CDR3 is CASSPSTTYNEKLFF. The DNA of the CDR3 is TGTGCCAGCTCACCTTCGACAACCTATAATGAAAAACTGTTTTTT.

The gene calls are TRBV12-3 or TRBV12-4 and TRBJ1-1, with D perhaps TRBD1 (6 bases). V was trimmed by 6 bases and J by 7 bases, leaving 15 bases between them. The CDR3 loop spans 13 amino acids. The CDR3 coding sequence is TGTGCCAGCAGCCAAAACAGGGTCGGTGAAGCTTTCTTT. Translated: CASSQNRVGEAFF.

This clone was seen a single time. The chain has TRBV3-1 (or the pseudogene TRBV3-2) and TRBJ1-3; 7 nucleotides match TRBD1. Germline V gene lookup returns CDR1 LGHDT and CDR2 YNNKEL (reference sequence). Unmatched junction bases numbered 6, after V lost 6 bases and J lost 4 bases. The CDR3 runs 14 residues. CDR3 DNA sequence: TGTGCCAGCAGAGGCAGGGGGTCAGGAAACACCATATATTTT. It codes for CASRGRGSGNTIYF.

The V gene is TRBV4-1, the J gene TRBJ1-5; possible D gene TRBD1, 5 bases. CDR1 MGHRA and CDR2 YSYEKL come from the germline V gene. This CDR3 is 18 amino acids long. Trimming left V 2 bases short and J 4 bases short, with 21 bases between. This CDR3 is CASSQMDAWGVLNQPQHF. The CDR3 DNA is TGCGCCAGCAGCCAAATGGATGCTTGGGGGGTTTTGAATCAGCCCCAGCATTTT.

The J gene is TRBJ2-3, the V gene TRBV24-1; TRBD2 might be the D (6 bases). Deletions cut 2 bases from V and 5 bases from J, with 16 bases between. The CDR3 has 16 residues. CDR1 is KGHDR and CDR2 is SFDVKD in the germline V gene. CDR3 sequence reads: CATSDSPGGLRDTQYF. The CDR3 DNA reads TGTGCCACCAGTGATTCCCCCGGGGGTCTGAGAGATACGCAGTATTTT.

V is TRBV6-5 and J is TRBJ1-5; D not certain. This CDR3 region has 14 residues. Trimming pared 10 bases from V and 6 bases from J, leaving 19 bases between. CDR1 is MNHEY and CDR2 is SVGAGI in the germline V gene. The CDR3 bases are TGTGCCATCGCCCCGTCAGGAGGCGGTCAGCCCCAGCATTTT. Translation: CAIAPSGGGQPQHF.

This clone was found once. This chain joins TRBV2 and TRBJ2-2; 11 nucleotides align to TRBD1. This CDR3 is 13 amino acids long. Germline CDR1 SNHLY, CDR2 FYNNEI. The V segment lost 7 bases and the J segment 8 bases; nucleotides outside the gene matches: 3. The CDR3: CASTGTGGGELFF. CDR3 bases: TGTGCCAGCACAGGGACAGGGGGAGGGGAGCTGTTTTTT.

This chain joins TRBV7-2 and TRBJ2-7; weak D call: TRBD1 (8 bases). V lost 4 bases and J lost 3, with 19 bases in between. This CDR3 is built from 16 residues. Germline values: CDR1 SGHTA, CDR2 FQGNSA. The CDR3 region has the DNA TGTGCCAGCAGCTCTTCTCGGACAGGGACTATCTACGAGCAGTACTTC. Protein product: CASSSSRTGTIYEQYF.

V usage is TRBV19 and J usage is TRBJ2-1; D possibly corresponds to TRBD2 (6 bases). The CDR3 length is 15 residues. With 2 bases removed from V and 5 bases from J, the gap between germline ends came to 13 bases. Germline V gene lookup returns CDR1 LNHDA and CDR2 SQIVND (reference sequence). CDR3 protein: CASSINSGPHNEQFF. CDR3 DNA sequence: TGTGCCAGTAGTATAAATAGCGGCCCCCACAATGAGCAGTTCTTC.

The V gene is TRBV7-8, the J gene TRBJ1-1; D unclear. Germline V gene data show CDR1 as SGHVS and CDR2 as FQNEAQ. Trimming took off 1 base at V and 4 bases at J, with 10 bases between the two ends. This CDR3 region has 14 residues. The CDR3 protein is CASSLEVAPTEAFF. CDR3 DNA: TGTGCCAGCAGCTTAGAGGTAGCCCCCACTGAAGCTTTCTTT.

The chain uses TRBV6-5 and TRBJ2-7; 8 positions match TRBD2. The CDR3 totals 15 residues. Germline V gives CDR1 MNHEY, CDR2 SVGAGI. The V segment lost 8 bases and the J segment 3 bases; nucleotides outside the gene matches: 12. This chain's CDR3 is CASLSWSGGNYEQYF. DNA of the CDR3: TGTGCCAGCCTATCCTGGAGCGGGGGAAACTACGAGCAGTACTTC.

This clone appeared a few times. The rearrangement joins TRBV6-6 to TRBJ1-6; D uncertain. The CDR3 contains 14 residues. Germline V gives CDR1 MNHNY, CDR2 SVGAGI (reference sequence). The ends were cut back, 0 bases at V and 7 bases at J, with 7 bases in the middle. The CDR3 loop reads CASSYSNLNSPLHF. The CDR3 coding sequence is TGTGCCAGCAGTTACTCTAACTTGAATTCACCCCTCCACTTT.

The CDR3 here is CASSTVTDTQYF. Written as DNA, the CDR3 is TGTGCCAGCAGCACAGTCACAGATACGCAGTATTTT. This chain links TRBV7-9 with TRBJ2-3, with no clear D. This CDR3 is built from 12 residues. Germline V gene data show CDR1 as SEHNR and CDR2 as FQNEAQ (reference sequence). Trimming removed 5 bases at V and 2 bases at J, with 5 bases between.

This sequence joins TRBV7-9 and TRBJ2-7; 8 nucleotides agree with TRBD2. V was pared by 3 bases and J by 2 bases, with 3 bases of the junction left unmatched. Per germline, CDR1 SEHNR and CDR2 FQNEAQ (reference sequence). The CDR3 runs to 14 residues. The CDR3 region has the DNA TGTGCCAGCAGCTTGGGACTAGGTCCCTACGAGCAGTACTTC. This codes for CASSLGLGPYEQYF.

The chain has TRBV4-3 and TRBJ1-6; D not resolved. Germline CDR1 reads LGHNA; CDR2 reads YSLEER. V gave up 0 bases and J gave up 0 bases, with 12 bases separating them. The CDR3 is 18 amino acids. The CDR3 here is CASSQDPLPSSYNSPLHF. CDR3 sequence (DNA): TGCGCCAGCAGCCAAGATCCGCTACCAAGCTCCTATAATTCACCCCTCCACTTT.